Sequencing of this TCR beta chain was carried out in a study of shared clonotypes between healthy human individuals. A word on this clone: Antigen specificity is unknown.

Broader study findings: Naive subsets usually exceeded memory subsets in estimated richness.

Splitting of CD4+ cells produced CD45RA+ naive and CD45RA-negative memory subsets. At a deep level, the assay was run. The authors distributed each subset's genomic DNA evenly over several immunoSEQ plates. TCRdb's copy holds only in-frame clones and misses some; the assay was immunoSEQ multiplex PCR. The repertoire consists of around 1.1 million clones, with about 72% occurring once and the leading ten covering roughly 0.82%. This CDR3 spans 18 amino acids. Trimming removed 4 bases at V and 0 bases at J, with 19 bases between. CDR1 SGHAT and CDR2 FQNNGV come from the germline V gene. The chain recombines TRBV11-2 with TRBJ2-4; D is perhaps TRBD1 (6 bases). The TCR sequence derives from a man aged 18 to 29 in good health. Some clones in this sample may be carry-over from other donors' samples. What was sequenced was memory CD4+ T cells from PBMCs. As for subset: CD45RA-negative fraction. CDR3 protein: CASSSRPTGEAAKNIQYF. CDR3 sequence (DNA): TGTGCCAGCAGCTCCCGCCCGACAGGTGAAGCAGCCAAAAACATTCAGTACTTC. Variable domain in full (rest from reference TRBV11-2 and TRBJ2-4): EAGVAQSPRYKIIEKRQSVAFWCNPISGHATLYWYQQILGQGPKLLIQFQNNGVVDDSQLPKDRFSAERLKGVDSTLKIQPAKLEDSAVYLCASSSRPTGEAAKNIQYFGAGTRLSVL.